This is a list of T cell receptor beta chains from one sample in a study of PD-L1 blockade in urothelial cancer. Only in-frame clones appear in the TCRdb table, and some are missing; sequencing was by immunoSEQ multiplex PCR. The sample holds 50,000 or so clones; approximately 75% are singletons and the top ten take more than 3.5%. The sequences come from PBMCs, collected around atezolizumab (anti-PD-L1) treatment. These receptors were taken from a man in his sixties or seventies with urothelial cancer. CDR3s include the opening cysteine and the closing phenylalanine or tryptophan. The order of the fields is D gene, J gene, V gene, CDR3 protein. The D gene is left open where the match is weak.

TRBD2,TRBJ2-5,TRBV19,CASSIGGTSQETQYF
.,TRBJ1-4,TRBV28,CASSLGGRTLPTNEKLFF
TRBD1,TRBJ1-1,TRBV18,CASSQQGAEAFF
.,TRBJ1-1,TRBV29-1,CSVRHRDQTEAFF
.,TRBJ1-1,TRBV7-2,CASRSPTGRMNTEAFF
TRBD1,TRBJ1-1,TRBV29-1,CSVHRQGTEAFF
TRBD1,TRBJ1-1,TRBV11-1,CASSLDRVVGKAFF
.,TRBJ1-5,TRBV2,CASQYSNQPQHF
TRBD2,TRBJ2-5,TRBV5-1,CASSLEVAGEQETQYF
TRBD2,TRBJ2-1,TRBV6-5,CASKRSGRARNEQFF
.,TRBJ1-1,TRBV4-3,CASRVAVKTEAFF
TRBD1,TRBJ2-7,TRBV2,CASSRQGAGDEQYF
.,TRBJ1-5,TRBV4-3,CASSPQGRGQPQHF
.,TRBJ2-3,TRBV7-2,CASSLATTGYTDTQYF
TRBD2,TRBJ2-7,TRBV7-9,CASRMTSGGLYEQYF
TRBD2,TRBJ2-2,TRBV6-1,CASSEGTSGWTGELFF